Sequencing of this T cell receptor beta chain was carried out in a study of beta chain features in type 1 diabetes. This clone showed up just a few times. TCRB transcripts that were expressed got sequenced, as all of the isolated RNA had been reverse transcribed. Clones were sequenced by immunoSEQ multiplex PCR, and TCRdb holds only the in-frame ones, with some missing. The table has hundreds of thousands of clones, roughly an eighth seen once; the top ten hold approximately 0.024%. The TCR sequence derives from a woman aged 40 to 50 in good health. The sequenced sample was naive CD4+ T cells from blood.

CDR3 protein: CASSLTGGGFGELFF. In DNA, the CDR3 is TGTGCCAGCAGCTTAACAGGGGGAGGGTTCGGGGAGCTGTTTTTT. V gene TRBV11-3 combines with J gene TRBJ2-2, with D possibly TRBD1 on 8 matching bases. CDR1 and CDR2 from the germline V gene are SGHNT and YENEEA. V gave up 2 bases and J gave up 7 bases, with 14 bases separating them. The CDR3 is 15 amino acids.